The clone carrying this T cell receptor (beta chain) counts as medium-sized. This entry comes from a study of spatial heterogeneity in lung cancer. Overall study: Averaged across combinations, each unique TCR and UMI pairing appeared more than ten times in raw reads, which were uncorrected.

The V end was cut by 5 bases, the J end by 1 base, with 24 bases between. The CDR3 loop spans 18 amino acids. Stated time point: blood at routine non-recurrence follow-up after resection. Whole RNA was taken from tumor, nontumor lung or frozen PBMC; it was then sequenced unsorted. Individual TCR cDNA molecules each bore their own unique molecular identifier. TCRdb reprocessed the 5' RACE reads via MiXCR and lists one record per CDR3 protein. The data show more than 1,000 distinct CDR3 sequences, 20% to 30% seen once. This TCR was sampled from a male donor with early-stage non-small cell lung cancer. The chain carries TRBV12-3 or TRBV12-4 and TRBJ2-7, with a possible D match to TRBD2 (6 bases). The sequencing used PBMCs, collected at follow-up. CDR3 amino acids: CASSPTSPGRDTSYEQYF. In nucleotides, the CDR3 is TGTGCCAGCAGTCCTACCTCTCCGGGGCGGGATACGTCCTACGAGCAGTACTTC.